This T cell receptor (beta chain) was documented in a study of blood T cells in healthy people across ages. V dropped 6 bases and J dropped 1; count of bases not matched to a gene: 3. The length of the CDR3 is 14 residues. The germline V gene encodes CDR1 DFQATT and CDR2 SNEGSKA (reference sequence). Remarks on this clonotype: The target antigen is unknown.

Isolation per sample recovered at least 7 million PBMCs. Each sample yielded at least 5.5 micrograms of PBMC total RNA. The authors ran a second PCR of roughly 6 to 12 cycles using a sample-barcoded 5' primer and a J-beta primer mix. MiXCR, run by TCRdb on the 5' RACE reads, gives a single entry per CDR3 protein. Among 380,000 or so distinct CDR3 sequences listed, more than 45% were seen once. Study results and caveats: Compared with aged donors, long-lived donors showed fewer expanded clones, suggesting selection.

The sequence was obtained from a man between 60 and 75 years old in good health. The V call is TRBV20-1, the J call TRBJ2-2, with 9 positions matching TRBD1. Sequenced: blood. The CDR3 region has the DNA TGCAGTGCAAGGGACAGGGTGAACACCGGGGAGCTGTTTTTT. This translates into CSARDRVNTGELFF.